This T cell receptor (beta chain) was recorded in a study of blood T cell repertoires in COVID-19. Study overall: Samples of COVID-19 (acute and convalescent) were obtained from the United States, Italy and Spain.

Data came from immunoSEQ multiplex PCR; TCRdb stores just in-frame clones and leaves some out. The sample contains over 150,000 clones, 80% to 90% of which appear only once. The V segment lost 2 bases and the J segment 5 bases; nucleotides outside the gene matches: 14. The germline V gene has CDR1 MDHEN and CDR2 SYDVKM. The CDR3 covers 17 residues. This sequence was found in a woman in her sixties or seventies who had recovered from COVID-19. The chain recombines TRBV28 with TRBJ1-1; 7 positions agree with TRBD1. The source material was peripheral blood. CDR3 protein: CASSLVMTGLGGTEAFF. The CDR3 DNA is TGTGCCAGCAGTTTAGTTATGACAGGGCTCGGTGGGACTGAAGCTTTCTTT.